This T cell receptor beta chain was sequenced for a study of T cells in tuberculosis. In germline, CDR1 is MNHNY, CDR2 SVGAGI (reference sequence). There are 15 residues in the CDR3. V shed 7 bases and J shed 3 bases, with 18 bases lying between them. Assay: immunoSEQ multiplex PCR; the TCRdb copy retains only in-frame clones and omits some. The sample consists of 47,000 or so clones, nearly 95% of them appearing once. Sample time point: new active TB diagnosis, blood taken before or within 7 days of starting treatment. The rearrangement links TRBV6-6 to TRBJ1-1, with unresolved D. This clonotype originated in an adult with tuberculosis. The sample in question was PBMCs, obtained at tuberculosis diagnosis. The CDR3 sequence: CASTYPYPPDTEAFF. The CDR3 DNA reads TGTGCCAGCACCTATCCCTACCCCCCGGACACTGAAGCTTTCTTT.